These 2 T cell receptor beta chains originate from one sample sequenced in a study of T cells in Graves' hyperthyroidism and ophthalmopathy. RNA transcripts yielded amplified TCR beta CDR3 regions. The HTBI primer set served for first-round RT-PCR of the TCR CDR3. TCRdb processed the multiplex PCR reads anew with MiXCR; each CDR3 protein has one entry. The table lists hundreds of thousands of distinct CDR3 sequences, over 10% of them singletons. Sequencing was done on a sample of blood. These receptors were obtained from a woman younger than 30 with Graves' hyperthyroidism.

A few counts support this clonotype. V usage is TRBV7-2 and J usage is TRBJ2-2, with D uncertain. CDR3 length equals 16 residues. Trimming left V 0 bases short and J 1 base short, with 9 bases between. The V gene's germline CDR1 is SGHTA and CDR2 FQGNSA. The CDR3 protein is CASSLASRGNTGELFF. The CDR3 bases are TGTGCCAGCAGCTTAGCTTCAAGAGGGAACACCGGGGAGCTGTTTTTT.

The chain combines TRBV5-6 with TRBJ1-5; 7 bases are a match to TRBD1. This CDR3 has 18 residues. V trimming: 2 bases; J trimming: 2 bases; junction bases outside the gene matches: 13. Germline loops: CDR1 SGHDT, CDR2 YYEEEE. CDR3 sequence: CASSLGGLQIHGNQPQHF. The CDR3 nucleotides are TGTGCCAGCAGCTTAGGGGGCCTGCAGATCCACGGCAATCAGCCCCAGCATTTT.